Listed below are T cell receptor beta chains from one sample, sequenced in a study of regulatory T cells in long-lasting Graves disease. MiXCR was run by TCRdb on the multiplex PCR reads, yielding one entry per CDR3 protein. The sample lists about 620,000 distinct CDR3 sequences; 15% to 20% were seen once. The same data also contributed to another study, on T cells in Graves' hyperthyroidism and ophthalmopathy.

The sample here was peripheral blood mononuclear cells (PBMCs), taken at new diagnosis, from a patient treated with antithyroid drugs. The receptors originated from a woman in her thirties with Graves disease. Both conserved end residues are part of each CDR3. The order of the fields is CDR3 DNA, CDR3 protein, J gene, CDR3 length, clone size, V gene, D gene. A D gene is named only where the DNA matches it firmly. Size values are once, few and many counts, or a class for expanded clones, and some rows have none.

TGTGCCAGCATCCCGCACCTAAATCGGTGGGCTCCGAACACTGAAGCTTTCTTT | CASIPHLNRWAPNTEAFF | TRBJ1-1 | 18 | - | TRBV5-6 | -
TGCAGTGCTGAACAGGGTAACTATGGCTACACCTTC | CSAEQGNYGYTF | TRBJ1-2 | 12 | few | TRBV20-1 | -
TGTGCCAGCAGCCAAAAGTACTCCTGGGTTCGAAATCCTGGGGCCAACGTCCTGACTTTC | CASSQKYSWVRNPGANVLTF | TRBJ2-6 | 20 | - | TRBV16 | -
TGCGCCAGCAGCTTGAAGGTTAGCGGGAACACCGGGGAGCTGTTTTTT | CASSLKVSGNTGELFF | TRBJ2-2 | 16 | - | TRBV5-1 | -
TGCAGTGCTAGTCACGTGGGGGCCCGGACTGAAGCTTTCTTT | CSASHVGARTEAFF | TRBJ1-1 | 14 | few | TRBV20-1 | -
TGCAGCGTCCGCGGGACAGGGTGGTCCTACGAGCAGTACTTC | CSVRGTGWSYEQYF | TRBJ2-7 | 14 | many | TRBV29-1 | TRBD1
TGTGCCAGCAGCTTAGCTGCCGACGGGAGCTACAATGAGCAGTTCTTC | CASSLAADGSYNEQFF | TRBJ2-1 | 16 | few | TRBV7-6 | -
TGTGCCAGCAGTGTCAGGGAGACCCAGTACTTC | CASSVRETQYF | TRBJ2-5 | 11 | many | TRBV2 | -
TGTGCCAGCATGGGACTAATGAACACTGAAGCTTTCTTT | CASMGLMNTEAFF | TRBJ1-1 | 13 | many | TRBV12-3/TRBV12-4 | -
TGTGCCAGCAGCTTAATAGGGCGGGGGGTCGCCACCTTC | CASSLIGRGVATF | TRBJ1-2 | 13 | many | TRBV7-8 | -
TGCGCCAGCAGCTTGGCCGGTCAGGAAAGCGAAAAACTGTTTTTT | CASSLAGQESEKLFF | TRBJ1-4 | 15 | few | TRBV5-1 | -